The rows below give T cell receptor beta chains drawn from one sample of a study of shared clonotypes between healthy human individuals. Here immunoSEQ multiplex PCR was the method, and the copy in TCRdb shows in-frame clones only, minus some. The sample carries roughly 1,000,000 clones, about four fifths recorded once. Sequenced sample: memory CD4+ T cells from PBMCs. All receptors come from a man in his late teens or twenties in good health. Some clones in this sample may be carry-over from other donors' samples. CDR3s include the opening cysteine and the closing phenylalanine or tryptophan. A D gene is named only where the DNA matches it firmly. A row's size may be missing; if present it is once, few, many or a size class.

v_gene	d_gene	abundance	j_gene	CDR3aa	CDR3nt
TRBV7-9	.	.	TRBJ2-5	CASSLVLSGRETQYF	TGTGCCAGCAGCTTAGTTCTTTCGGGTCGGGAGACCCAGTACTTC
TRBV30	.	.	TRBJ2-3	CAWSQAARTDTQYF	TGTGCCTGGAGTCAAGCTGCTCGCACAGATACGCAGTATTTT
TRBV5-4	TRBD2	.	TRBJ2-1	CASSTSSGPYNEQFF	TGTGCCAGCAGCACTTCTAGCGGGCCATACAATGAGCAGTTCTTC
TRBV15	.	.	TRBJ2-5	CATSRDQRWIQYF	TGTGCCACCAGCAGAGATCAACGCTGGATCCAGTACTTC
TRBV5-1	TRBD2	.	TRBJ2-1	CASSFSGSNEQFF	TGCGCCAGCAGCTTTAGCGGGAGCAATGAGCAGTTCTTC
TRBV9	.	.	TRBJ1-1	CASSVVDTAEAFF	TGTGCCAGCAGCGTAGTAGATACAGCTGAAGCTTTCTTT
TRBV19	.	.	TRBJ1-5	CASKTGGSNNQPQHF	TGTGCCAGTAAAACGGGGGGGTCGAATAATCAGCCCCAGCATTTT
TRBV19	.	.	TRBJ2-1	CASSTGKISHEQFF	TGTGCCAGTAGCACCGGCAAAATCAGCCATGAGCAGTTCTTC
TRBV30	TRBD1	.	TRBJ1-4	CAWASGTAEEKLFF	TGTGCCTGGGCCTCCGGGACAGCGGAGGAAAAACTGTTTTTT
TRBV5-1	.	.	TRBJ2-2	CASSFSLGGANTGELFF	TGCGCCAGCAGCTTTTCGCTTGGCGGGGCGAACACCGGGGAGCTGTTTTTT
TRBV28	TRBD1	many	TRBJ1-2	CASSSLTGLHGYTF	TGTGCCAGCAGTTCTCTGACAGGGCTCCATGGCTACACCTTC
TRBV4-1	.	many	TRBJ1-1	CASSQRTLGVMNTEAFF	TGCGCCAGCAGCCAACGCACTCTAGGGGTCATGAACACTGAAGCTTTCTTT
TRBV5-1	TRBD2	many	TRBJ2-2	CASSLALAGNTGELFF	TGCGCCAGCAGCTTGGCCCTAGCGGGCAACACCGGGGAGCTGTTTTTT
TRBV9	TRBD2	.	TRBJ2-2	CASSVSKREGPNTGELFF	TGTGCCAGCAGCGTAAGTAAGCGGGAGGGCCCGAACACCGGGGAGCTGTTTTTT
TRBV14	TRBD1	.	TRBJ2-2	CASSHVDRGFTGELFF	TGTGCCAGCAGCCACGTGGACAGGGGATTCACCGGGGAGCTGTTTTTT
TRBV4-2	TRBD2	.	TRBJ2-5	CASSHTSGSYETQYF	TGTGCCAGCAGCCACACTAGCGGGAGCTACGAGACCCAGTACTTC
TRBV28	.	.	TRBJ1-2	CASSSGSGVNYGYTF	TGTGCCAGCAGTTCCGGCTCAGGGGTTAACTATGGCTACACCTTC
TRBV7-6	.	.	TRBJ1-3	CASSLAVGSSPGNTIYF	TGTGCCAGCAGCTTGGCAGTAGGCTCGTCCCCCGGAAACACCATATATTTT
TRBV6-1	.	.	TRBJ1-5	CASSAGGNQPQHF	TGTGCCAGCAGTGCAGGGGGCAATCAGCCCCAGCATTTT
TRBV10-3	.	.	TRBJ2-5	CAISESGQGGQETQYF	TGTGCCATCAGTGAGTCAGGGCAGGGGGGTCAAGAGACCCAGTACTTC
TRBV2	TRBD1	once	TRBJ2-7	CASNRGSYEQYF	TGTGCCAGCAACAGGGGAAGCTACGAGCAGTACTTC
TRBV5-1	.	few	TRBJ2-1	CASSLGGRERQFF	TGCGCCAGCAGCTTGGGTGGCCGAGAGAGGCAGTTCTTC
TRBV7-9	TRBD2	.	TRBJ2-1	CASSSKTSGRHNYNEQFF	TGTGCCAGCAGCTCCAAGACTAGCGGGCGACATAACTACAATGAGCAGTTCTTC
TRBV9	TRBD1	.	TRBJ1-2	CASSGDDRGDYGYTF	TGTGCCAGCAGCGGAGACGACAGGGGGGACTATGGCTACACCTTC
TRBV6-6	.	.	TRBJ2-2	CASRSRDDGELFF	TGTGCCAGCAGGTCAAGGGATGACGGGGAGCTGTTTTTT
TRBV5-1	TRBD2	.	TRBJ2-1	CASSLATGGNYNEQFF	TGCGCCAGCAGCTTGGCCACGGGAGGTAACTACAATGAGCAGTTCTTC
TRBV11-2	.	.	TRBJ2-5	CASSFGGRYQETQYF	TGTGCCAGCAGCTTTGGAGGGCGGTACCAAGAGACCCAGTACTTC
TRBV2	.	.	TRBJ2-3	CASSEEALGTQYF	TGTGCCAGCAGTGAAGAGGCACTGGGTACGCAGTATTTT
TRBV6-5	.	.	TRBJ2-2	CASSGPNTGELFF	TGTGCCAGTAGCGGTCCGAACACCGGGGAGCTGTTTTTT
TRBV1	.	.	TRBJ2-7	CTSSQWRDPSEQYF	TGCACCAGCAGCCAATGGCGGGATCCCTCCGAGCAGTACTTC
TRBV19	.	.	TRBJ2-2	CASSMSGELFF	TGTGCCAGTAGTATGTCCGGGGAGCTGTTTTTT
TRBV14	.	.	TRBJ2-1	CASSQERGTKQFF	TGTGCCAGCAGCCAAGAGAGAGGGACCAAGCAGTTCTTC
TRBV14	.	many	TRBJ1-6	CASSQYSGLGNSPLHF	TGTGCCAGCAGCCAATACTCAGGGTTGGGGAATTCACCCCTCCACTTT
TRBV19	TRBD1	.	TRBJ1-5	CASTTQGGGNQPQHF	TGTGCCAGTACAACACAGGGGGGAGGCAATCAGCCCCAGCATTTT
TRBV5-1	TRBD2	.	TRBJ2-2	CASSSPSGSIGELFF	TGCGCCAGCAGCTCCCCTAGCGGGAGTATCGGGGAGCTGTTTTTT
TRBV29-1	.	.	TRBJ2-7	CSVEVVGRTYEQYF	TGCAGCGTCGAGGTCGTGGGCAGAACCTACGAGCAGTACTTC
TRBV5-1	.	.	TRBJ1-1	CASSLVAGNTEAFF	TGCGCCAGCAGCTTGGTGGCGGGGAACACTGAAGCTTTCTTT
TRBV11-1	TRBD1	.	TRBJ1-4	CASSPDRGGEKLFF	TGTGCCAGCAGCCCGGACAGGGGAGGAGAAAAACTGTTTTTT
TRBV28	.	few	TRBJ2-3	CASSFSSGTDTQYF	TGTGCCAGCAGTTTTTCAAGCGGCACAGATACGCAGTATTTT
TRBV28	TRBD1	.	TRBJ2-7	CASSFEQGALPEQYF	TGTGCCAGCAGTTTCGAACAGGGGGCCCTTCCAGAGCAGTACTTC
TRBV2	.	.	TRBJ1-3	CASRQSSGNTIYF	TGTGCCAGCCGACAGTCCTCTGGAAACACCATATATTTT
TRBV19	.	.	TRBJ2-7	CASSFTPLSYEQYF	TGTGCCAGTAGTTTTACTCCCCTCTCCTACGAGCAGTACTTC
TRBV13	TRBD2	.	TRBJ2-1	CASSLGLAGSYNEQFF	TGTGCCAGCAGCCTGGGACTAGCGGGGAGCTACAATGAGCAGTTCTTC
TRBV29-1	TRBD1	.	TRBJ1-4	CSVAPGQGNEKLFF	TGCAGCGTTGCGCCTGGACAGGGAAATGAAAAACTGTTTTTT
TRBV5-1	.	few	TRBJ1-2	CASRDSTLNYGYTF	TGCGCCAGCAGGGACAGTACTCTTAACTATGGCTACACCTTC
TRBV7-9	.	many	TRBJ1-2	CASRGRTPGYTF	TGTGCCAGCAGGGGTAGGACACCTGGCTACACCTTC
TRBV11-3	.	.	TRBJ2-2	CASSLRAGSGTGELFF	TGTGCCAGCAGCTTAAGGGCCGGATCAGGCACCGGGGAGCTGTTTTTT
TRBV30	.	.	TRBJ1-1	CAWSRPGFTEAFF	TGTGCCTGGAGCCGCCCGGGGTTCACTGAAGCTTTCTTT
TRBV15	.	.	TRBJ1-2	CATSRDRGYGYTF	TGTGCCACCAGCAGGGATCGCGGCTATGGCTACACCTTC
TRBV2	.	.	TRBJ2-3	CASRSYTDTQYF	TGTGCCAGCCGCAGCTACACAGATACGCAGTATTTT
TRBV5-1	TRBD1	once	TRBJ2-7	CASSSGTASYEQYF	TGCGCCAGCAGCTCCGGGACAGCGTCCTACGAGCAGTACTTC
TRBV27	TRBD1	.	TRBJ1-1	CASSSFTGGSRTEAFF	TGTGCCAGCAGTTCATTTACAGGGGGATCGAGGACTGAAGCTTTCTTT
TRBV5-5	TRBD2	.	TRBJ2-1	CASSRAGTSDNEQFF	TGTGCCAGCAGCCGTGCCGGGACTAGCGACAATGAGCAGTTCTTC
TRBV10-3	.	.	TRBJ2-1	CAISQTGRNNEQFF	TGTGCCATCAGCCAGACAGGACGAAACAATGAGCAGTTCTTC
TRBV29-1	.	.	TRBJ1-1	CSVTVPNTEAFF	TGCAGCGTGACAGTTCCGAACACTGAAGCTTTCTTT